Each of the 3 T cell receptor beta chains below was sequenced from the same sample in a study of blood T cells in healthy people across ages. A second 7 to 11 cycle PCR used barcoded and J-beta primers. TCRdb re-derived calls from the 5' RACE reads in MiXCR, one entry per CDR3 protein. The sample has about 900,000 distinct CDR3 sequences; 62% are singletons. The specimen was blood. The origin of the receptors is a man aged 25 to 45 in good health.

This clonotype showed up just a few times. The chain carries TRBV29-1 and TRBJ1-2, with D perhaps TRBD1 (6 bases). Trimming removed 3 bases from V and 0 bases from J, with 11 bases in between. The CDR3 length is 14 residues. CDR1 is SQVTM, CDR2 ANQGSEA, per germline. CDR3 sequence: CSVDTTGTNYGYTF. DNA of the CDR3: TGCAGCGTTGATACCACAGGGACTAACTATGGCTACACCTTC.

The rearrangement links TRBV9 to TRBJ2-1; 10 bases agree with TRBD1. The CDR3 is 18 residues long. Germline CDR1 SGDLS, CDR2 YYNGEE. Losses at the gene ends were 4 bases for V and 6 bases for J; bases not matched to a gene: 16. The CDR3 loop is CASSPRDRGPLYVNEQFF. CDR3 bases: TGTGCCAGCAGCCCTAGGGACAGGGGCCCCTTGTACGTCAATGAGCAGTTCTTC.

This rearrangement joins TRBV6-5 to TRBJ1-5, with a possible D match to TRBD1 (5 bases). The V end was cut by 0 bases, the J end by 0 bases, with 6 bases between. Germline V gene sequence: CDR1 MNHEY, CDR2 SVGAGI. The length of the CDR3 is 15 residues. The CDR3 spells CASSYSRDSNQPQHF. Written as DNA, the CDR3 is TGTGCCAGCAGTTACTCCAGGGATAGCAATCAGCCCCAGCATTTT.